This paragraph covers one T cell receptor (beta chain) sequence. No antigen is known for it. This entry belongs to a study of regulatory dendritic cells for organ transplantation. Study information: Regulatory dendritic cells came from monocytes given vitamin D3 and IL-10. Findings and limits, study-wide: Regulatory dendritic cells appeared to expand memory CD8+ clones less than mature ones. Of resting T cell subsets, memory CD8+ had the most alloreactive clonotypes.

The table came from immunoSEQ multiplex PCR; TCRdb's copy has only in-frame clones and leaves some out. The data contain 20,000 or so clones, 75% to 90% of them singletons. Allogeneic regulatory or mature dendritic cells were co-cultured for four to six days with CFSE-labeled sorted T cells at 1:10. Naive CD45RA+ and memory CD45RO+ CD4+ or CD8+ T cells were FACS-sorted. The CDR3 covers 13 residues. V was shortened by 5 bases and J by 5 bases, with 13 bases between the two germline ends. Looked up from germline, CDR1 is LNHDA and CDR2 is SQIVND (reference sequence). The specimen was naive CD4+ T cells from blood cultured with regulatory dendritic cells. The subset: CD45RA+ naive T cells. The source of this sequence is a human donor in good health. The chain carries TRBV19 and TRBJ2-7; TRBD1 might be the D (6 bases). The CDR3 region is CASSATGSHEQYF. In DNA, the CDR3 is TGTGCCAGTAGTGCCACAGGGTCCCACGAGCAGTACTTC.